This TCR beta chain was profiled in a study of T cells in women clearing cervical HPV infection. Clones were sequenced by immunoSEQ multiplex PCR, and TCRdb holds only the in-frame ones, with some missing. The sample has 20,000 to 25,000 clones, and its top ten clones hold approximately 6%. Germline loops: CDR1 LNHDA, CDR2 SQIVND (reference sequence). V shed 3 bases, J shed 1 base, and the junction held 5 bases outside the gene matches. This CDR3 is 17 amino acids long. With regard to this clone: The sequence runs out 3 residues before the end of the CDR3; the remainder is reconstructed from the germline J gene.

Sequenced input: blood buffy coat. The sequence was collected from a woman aged 18 to 75 with a cervical HPV16 infection that either progressed to CIN3+ or cleared (not recorded which). The rearrangement joins TRBV19 to TRBJ2-2; 10 bases are shared with TRBD2. The CDR3 reads CASSILAGGLNTGELFF. The CDR3 DNA, read in part, is TGTGCCAGTAGTATCTTAGCGGGAGGCTTGAACACCGGGGAG. The variable domain in full, with the rest retrieved from reference TRBV19 and TRBJ2-2, is DGGITQSPKYLFRKEGQNVTLSCEQNLNHDAMYWYRQDPGQGLRLIYYSQIVNDFQKGDIAEGYSVSREKKESFPLTVTSAQKNPTAFYLCASSILAGGLNTGELFFGEGSRLTVL.